This passage covers 32 T cell receptor beta chains from one sample sequenced in a study of PD-1 and CTLA-4 blockade in melanoma listed by TCRdb under 2021. Library creation used the immunoSEQ multiplex PCR assay. This is the immuneACCESS table as TCRdb keeps it, with only in-frame sequences that have V and J called. A part of the clones is gone; compared with another copy, unresolved V genes explain less than half, and the rest is unexplained. Within this sample are about 32,000 clones, with 88% of them counted one time only. The top ten clonotypes cover more than 5.5% of the sample. The input for sequencing was CD8+ T cells from peripheral blood, taken from a patient given anti-PD-1 treatment. These receptors originate from a human donor with melanoma.

CDR3 sequence: CASSGTVYNEQFF. The CDR3 DNA sequence: TGTGCCAGCTCAGGGACAGTTTACAATGAGCAGTTCTTC. The chain is built from TRBV18 and TRBJ2-1; 7 positions match TRBD1. This CDR3 contains 13 residues. With 5 bases clipped from V and 4 bases from J, the junction kept 2 bases outside the gene matches. CDR1 and CDR2 from the germline V gene are KGHSH and LQKENI.

The CDR3 DNA sequence: TGTGCCAGCAGTTACTCTGCAGGCACCACAGATACGCAGTATTTT. This encodes CASSYSAGTTDTQYF. This sequence joins TRBV6-2 or TRBV6-3 and TRBJ2-3; D ambiguous. Germline assignment: CDR1 MNHEY and CDR2 SVGEGT. Trimming took off 0 bases at V and 2 bases at J, with 9 bases between the two ends. The CDR3 spans 15 residues.

The genes are TRBV14 and TRBJ1-2; tentatively, D is TRBD1 (6 bases). The CDR3 contains 14 residues. V was trimmed by 1 base and J by 3 bases, leaving 9 bases between them. Germline V gene lookup returns CDR1 SGHDN and CDR2 FVKESK. The CDR3, as DNA: TGTGCCAGCAGCCAAGTAGGGGGGTACTATGGCTACACCTTC. Protein sequence: CASSQVGGYYGYTF.

This rearrangement joins TRBV27 to TRBJ1-5; 7 positions match TRBD1. V lost 8 bases and J lost 3; bases outside the gene matches: 7. The CDR3 consists of 14 residues. In germline, CDR1 is MNHEY, CDR2 SMNVEV (reference sequence). As DNA, the CDR3 is TGTGCCAGCGGGCCGGGACAGCTCAATCAGCCCCAGCATTTT. It is translated as CASGPGQLNQPQHF.

This sequence joins TRBV24-1 and TRBJ2-1; 8 bases line up with TRBD2. CDR3 length equals 14 residues. V lost 4 bases, J lost 9 bases, and 7 bases stayed unmatched. CDR1 and CDR2 (germline): KGHDR, SFDVKD. The CDR3 DNA reads TGTGCCACCAGTGAAAACGGGGGGGCGGGTGAGCAGTTCTTC. Translated: CATSENGGAGEQFF.

The chain has TRBV28 and TRBJ1-6; 7 bases align to TRBD1. The J segment lost 8 bases and the V segment lost 5 bases, leaving 12 bases of the junction unmatched. Germline CDR1 MDHEN, CDR2 SYDVKM. The CDR3 runs to 16 residues. DNA for the CDR3: TGTGCCAGCAGTCGACAGGGCCTACCCTACTATTCACCCCTCCACTTT. This encodes CASSRQGLPYYSPLHF.

This clone came up once. The V call is TRBV12-3 or TRBV12-4, the J call TRBJ1-1; D not certain. The CDR3 covers 13 residues. The ends were cut back, 6 bases at V and 7 bases at J, with 15 bases in the middle. The CDR3 spells CASRYGRSGEAFF. DNA for the CDR3: TGTGCCAGCAGGTACGGCCGTTCAGGTGAAGCTTTCTTT.

CDR3 nucleotides: TGTGCCAGCAGTTTAGGACTTGAAGCTTTCTTT. Translation: CASSLGLEAFF. The J gene is TRBJ1-1, the V gene TRBV28; no clear D gene. CDR1 and CDR2 (germline): MDHEN, SYDVKM. V was trimmed by 2 bases and J by 7 bases, leaving 5 bases between them. CDR3 size: 11 residues.

The rearrangement uses TRBV9 and TRBJ1-1, with 9 bases matching TRBD1. V shed 3 bases and J 1 base; nucleotides not matched to a gene: 4. This CDR3 has 15 amino acids. Per germline, CDR1 SGDLS and CDR2 YYNGEE. CDR3 nucleotide sequence: TGTGCCAGCAGCGCGACAGGGGGAACGAACACTGAAGCTTTCTTT. Its protein is CASSATGGTNTEAFF.

This chain joins TRBV6-6 and TRBJ2-3; TRBD2 is a possible D gene (6 bases). The germline gives CDR1 MNHNY, CDR2 SVGAGI (reference sequence). The V gene lost 6 bases and the J gene lost 2 bases, with 15 bases spanning the gap. The CDR3 contains 15 residues. DNA for the CDR3: TGTGCCAGCAGCCAACTGGGGGGAGACACAGATACGCAGTATTTT. Amino acid sequence: CASSQLGGDTDTQYF.

This clone was found a few times. The chain is built from TRBV28 and TRBJ2-3; 8 bases line up with TRBD1. The CDR3 totals 15 residues. The germline V gene has CDR1 MDHEN and CDR2 SYDVKM. With V trimmed by 4 bases and J by 9 bases, 12 bases remained unmatched. The DNA of the CDR3 is TGTGCCAGCAGTTGGACAGGGTCGGAAGGAGAGACGCAGTATTTT. Residues: CASSWTGSEGETQYF.

The rearrangement joins TRBV18 to TRBJ1-2; the D gene is possibly TRBD1 (6 bases). V lost 2 bases to trimming and J lost 8 bases, with 12 bases between them. CDR1 KGHSH and CDR2 LQKENI come from the germline V gene. CDR3 length: 13 residues. The CDR3 DNA reads TGTGCCAGCTCACCAGCGGGGGCGAGAGGCTACACCTTC. This codes for CASSPAGARGYTF.

The J gene is TRBJ2-7, the V gene TRBV27, with 7 bases lining up with TRBD1. V dropped 3 bases and J dropped 3; count of bases not matched to a gene: 2. The germline V gene has CDR1 MNHEY and CDR2 SMNVEV (reference sequence). The CDR3 totals 13 residues. CDR3 protein: CASSLGQYYEQYF. Written as DNA, the CDR3 is TGTGCCAGCAGTTTGGGACAGTACTACGAGCAGTACTTC.

V is TRBV28 and J is TRBJ1-1; no firm D call. The V end lost 0 bases, the J end lost 6 bases, and 5 bases lay between the germline ends. The germline CDR1 and CDR2 sequences are MDHEN and SYDVKM. This CDR3 region has 12 residues. The CDR3 coding sequence is TGTGCCAGCAGTTTATGGCGAGCTGAAGCTTTCTTT. Protein product: CASSLWRAEAFF.

The chain couples TRBV27 to TRBJ2-7; maybe TRBD2 (6 bases). CDR3 size: 14 residues. Trimming pared 1 base from V and 3 bases from J, leaving 10 bases between. In germline, CDR1 is MNHEY, CDR2 SMNVEV (reference sequence). The CDR3 sequence is CASSLFWGDYEQYF. The CDR3 nucleotides are TGTGCCAGCAGTTTATTTTGGGGGGACTACGAGCAGTACTTC.

The chain employs TRBV14 and TRBJ2-5, with 7 bases identical to TRBD2. The length of the CDR3 is 14 residues. V lost 3 bases to trimming and J lost 4 bases; unmatched junction nucleotides: 5. The germline V gene has CDR1 SGHDN and CDR2 FVKESK. The CDR3 loop reads CASSHPGLPETQYF. CDR3 nucleotide sequence: TGTGCCAGCAGCCACCCGGGACTACCAGAGACCCAGTACTTC.

The rearrangement links TRBV23-1 to TRBJ1-2; D is uncertain. TRBV23-1 is treated as an ORF (open reading frame) with a function not yet certain. The CDR3 consists of 18 residues. V was cut by 0 bases and J by 6 bases, with 23 bases left in between. For the CDR3, the DNA is TGCGCCAGCAGTCAATCGAAAAGCAAATTAAGGCCCCTACATGGCTACACCTTC. It translates to CASSQSKSKLRPLHGYTF.

The chain links TRBV27 to TRBJ2-3; 8 bases fit TRBD1. V lost 8 bases to trimming and J lost 2 bases; unmatched junction nucleotides: 3. The CDR3 consists of 13 residues. Germline CDR1 reads MNHEY; CDR2 reads SMNVEV (reference sequence). Here the CDR3 reads CASRDRLTDTQYF. CDR3 DNA sequence: TGTGCCAGCCGGGACAGGCTCACAGATACGCAGTATTTT.

The J gene is TRBJ2-7, the V gene TRBV27; no reliable D call. The CDR3 extends over 14 amino acids. In germline, CDR1 is MNHEY, CDR2 SMNVEV (reference sequence). V lost 3 bases and J 1 base, leaving 10 bases between the germline ends. CDR3 nucleotides: TGTGCCAGCAGTTTGGACGGGTGGTCCTACGAGCAGTACTTC. This codes for CASSLDGWSYEQYF.

This clone has just one count. The chain carries TRBV7-9 and TRBJ1-1; perhaps TRBD1 as D (5 bases). Trimming left V 6 bases short and J 1 base short, with 12 bases between. Germline CDR1 SEHNR, CDR2 FQNEAQ (reference sequence). The CDR3 is 14 residues long. CDR3 loop: CASSRGTANTEAFF. The CDR3 nucleotides read TGTGCCAGCAGTCGCGGGACGGCGAACACTGAAGCTTTCTTT.

The rearrangement joins TRBV28 to TRBJ1-2, with 9 nucleotides matching TRBD1. Per germline, CDR1 MDHEN and CDR2 SYDVKM. The CDR3 sequence is 15 residues long. V was clipped by 2 bases and J by 7 bases; unmatched bases: 8. In DNA form, the CDR3 reads TGTGCCAGCAGTTTAAGTGGGCGGGACAGGGCTGGCTACACCTTC. Residues: CASSLSGRDRAGYTF.

The chain is built from TRBV5-6 and TRBJ1-2; TRBD1 is a possible D gene (6 bases). The length of the CDR3 is 14 residues. CDR1 is SGHDT and CDR2 is YYEEEE in the germline V gene. The ends were cut back, 4 bases at V and 4 bases at J, with 14 bases in the middle. The CDR3 sequence: CASSEQGVAYGYTF. The CDR3 DNA follows: TGTGCCAGCAGCGAACAGGGCGTCGCCTATGGCTACACCTTC.

The chain carries TRBV6-6 and TRBJ2-3; no clear D gene. V was cut by 0 bases and J by 3 bases, with 4 bases left in between. The germline CDR1 and CDR2 sequences are MNHNY and SVGAGI (reference sequence). The CDR3 is 13 amino acids. The CDR3 protein is CASSYSSTDTQYF. The CDR3 DNA is TGTGCCAGCAGTTACTCTAGTACAGATACGCAGTATTTT.

V gene TRBV9 combines with J gene TRBJ2-7; 7 bases are shared with TRBD1. CDR1 and CDR2 (germline): SGDLS, YYNGEE. V shed 4 bases, J shed 2 bases, and the junction held 12 bases outside the gene matches. The CDR3 extends over 16 amino acids. CDR3 loop: CASSQGGQLTPYEQYF. The CDR3 nucleotides are TGTGCCAGCAGCCAAGGGGGACAGTTAACCCCCTACGAGCAGTACTTC.

The chain combines TRBV4-3 with TRBJ2-7; TRBD1 might be the D (6 bases). CDR1 and CDR2 (germline): LGHNA, YSLEER. The CDR3 consists of 17 residues. Trimming took 0 bases from V and 1 from J, leaving 16 bases between them. The CDR3 here is CASSQDEQGTMSYEQYF. The CDR3 DNA reads TGCGCCAGCAGCCAAGATGAACAGGGAACGATGTCCTACGAGCAGTACTTC.

This clone appeared a single time. CDR3 in amino acids: CASSYSDRYEQFF. CDR3 nucleotide sequence: TGTGCCAGCAGTTACTCCGACAGGTATGAGCAGTTCTTC. The chain has TRBV6-2 or TRBV6-3 and TRBJ2-1, with D perhaps matching TRBD1 (6 bases). The germline CDR1 and CDR2 sequences are MNHEY and SVGEGT. V gave up 0 bases and J gave up 8 bases, with 8 bases separating them. This CDR3 has 13 amino acids.

CDR3 protein: CASSPPTDTQYF. In DNA, the CDR3 is TGTGCCAGCAGCCCCCCCACAGATACGCAGTATTTT. The rearrangement uses TRBV7-9 and TRBJ2-3; D gene ambiguous. CDR3 size: 12 residues. Trimming pared 5 bases from V and 2 bases from J, leaving 5 bases between. Germline CDR1 is SEHNR and CDR2 is FQNEAQ (reference sequence).

Written as DNA, the CDR3 is TGTGCCAGCAGCGCGGAGACCCAGTACTTC. As protein: CASSAETQYF. The chain has TRBV7-2 and TRBJ2-5; D ambiguous. V was cut by 5 bases and J by 5 bases, with 3 bases left in between. The CDR3 length is 10 residues. Germline V gene lookup returns CDR1 SGHTA and CDR2 FQGNSA.

This clone was recorded a few times. The CDR3 is CASSIMGSNQPQHF. CDR3 DNA sequence: TGTGCCAGTAGTATAATGGGGAGCAATCAGCCCCAGCATTTT. The rearrangement joins TRBV19 to TRBJ1-5; unclear D gene. Looked up from germline, CDR1 is LNHDA and CDR2 is SQIVND (reference sequence). The CDR3 extends over 14 amino acids. V was clipped by 2 bases and J by 1 base, with 6 bases between them.

The V call is TRBV7-7, the J call TRBJ2-3; 11 bases agree with TRBD2. The CDR3 consists of 14 residues. CDR1 and CDR2 (germline): SSHAT, FNYEAQ (reference sequence). The V segment lost 5 bases and the J segment 4 bases; nucleotides outside the gene matches: 2. CDR3 DNA: TGTGCCAGCAGCCAGGGACTAGCGGCAGATACGCAGTATTTT. It codes for CASSQGLAADTQYF.

This clone was observed a few times. This chain links TRBV12-3 or TRBV12-4 with TRBJ1-1, with TRBD1 as a possible D gene (6 bases). Trimming pared 6 bases from V and 7 bases from J, leaving 12 bases between. The CDR3 totals 12 residues. CDR3: CASRQGGGEAFF. CDR3 DNA: TGTGCCAGCAGACAGGGTGGGGGTGAAGCTTTCTTT.

As for this clone: Germline is not matched at one junction end, which may reflect a read error. The rearrangement links TRBV3-1 (or the pseudogene TRBV3-2) to TRBJ2-1; D unclear. The germline CDR1 and CDR2 sequences are LGHDT and YNNKEL (reference sequence). This CDR3 region has 12 residues. CDR3 sequence (DNA): TGTGCCAGCAGCCATAGTCAAGTTGAGAAGTTCTTC. Encoded protein: CASSHSQVEKFF.